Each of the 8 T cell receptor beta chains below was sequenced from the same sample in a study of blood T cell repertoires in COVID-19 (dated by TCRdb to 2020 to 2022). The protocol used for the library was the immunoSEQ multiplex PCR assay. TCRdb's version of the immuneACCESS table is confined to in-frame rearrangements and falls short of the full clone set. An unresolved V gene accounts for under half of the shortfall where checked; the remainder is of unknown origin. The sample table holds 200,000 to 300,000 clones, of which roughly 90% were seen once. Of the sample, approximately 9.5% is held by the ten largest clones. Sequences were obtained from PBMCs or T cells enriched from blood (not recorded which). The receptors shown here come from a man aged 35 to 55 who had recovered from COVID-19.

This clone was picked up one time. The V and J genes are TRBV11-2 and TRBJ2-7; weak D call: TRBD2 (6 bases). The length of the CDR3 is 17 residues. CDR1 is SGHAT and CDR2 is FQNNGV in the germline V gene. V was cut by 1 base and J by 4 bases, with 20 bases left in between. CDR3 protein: CASSLAPTRVAVYEQYF. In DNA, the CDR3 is TGTGCCAGCAGCTTAGCGCCCACGAGGGTAGCGGTTTACGAGCAGTACTTC.

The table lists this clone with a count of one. The CDR3 bases are TGTGCCAGTAGTATGGTCGGCAGGGTTGAAAACACCATATATTTT. This encodes CASSMVGRVENTIYF. The V gene is TRBV19, the J gene TRBJ1-3, with D tentatively TRBD1 (5 bases). The germline V gene has CDR1 LNHDA and CDR2 SQIVND (reference sequence). The CDR3 length is 15 residues. Trimming took off 3 bases at V and 6 bases at J, with 15 bases between the two ends.

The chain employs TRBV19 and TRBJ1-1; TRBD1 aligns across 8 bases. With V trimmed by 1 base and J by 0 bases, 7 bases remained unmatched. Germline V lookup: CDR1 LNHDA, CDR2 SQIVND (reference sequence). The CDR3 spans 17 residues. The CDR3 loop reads CASSIVSRGLMNTEAFF. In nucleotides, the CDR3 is TGTGCCAGTAGTATAGTCTCCAGGGGGCTCATGAACACTGAAGCTTTCTTT.

The CDR3 region is CASSRGPPYEQYF. For the CDR3, the DNA is TGTGCCAGCAGCCGCGGGCCGCCGTACGAGCAGTACTTC. The chain uses TRBV5-4 and TRBJ2-7, with a weak D call TRBD2 (5 bases). Germline V CDR1 and CDR2: SGHNT, YYREEE (reference sequence). The CDR3 is 13 residues long. V shed 4 bases and J shed 4 bases, with 12 bases lying between them.

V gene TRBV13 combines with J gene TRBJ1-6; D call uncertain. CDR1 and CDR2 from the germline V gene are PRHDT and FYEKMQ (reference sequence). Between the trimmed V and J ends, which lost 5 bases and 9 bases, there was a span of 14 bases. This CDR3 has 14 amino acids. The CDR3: CASSEPGGSSPLHF. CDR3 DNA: TGTGCCAGCAGCGAGCCCGGCGGGAGTTCACCCCTCCACTTT. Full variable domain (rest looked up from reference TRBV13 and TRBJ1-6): AAGVIQSPRHLIKEKRETATLKCYPIPRHDTVYWYQQGPGQDPQFLISFYEKMQSDKGSIPDRFSAQQFSDYHSELNMSSLELGDSALYFCASSEPGGSSPLHFGNGTRLTVT.

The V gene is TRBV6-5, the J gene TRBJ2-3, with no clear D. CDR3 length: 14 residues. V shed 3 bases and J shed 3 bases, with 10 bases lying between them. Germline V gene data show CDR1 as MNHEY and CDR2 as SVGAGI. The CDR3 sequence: CASSYFSKTDTQYF. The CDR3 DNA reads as TGTGCCAGCAGTTATTTCTCTAAGACAGATACGCAGTATTTT.

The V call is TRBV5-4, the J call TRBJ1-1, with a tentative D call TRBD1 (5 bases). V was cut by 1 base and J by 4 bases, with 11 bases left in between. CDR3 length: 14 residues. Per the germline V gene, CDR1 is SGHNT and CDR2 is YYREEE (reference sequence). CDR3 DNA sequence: TGTGCCAGCAGCTTGCAGGGAGGGGTCACTGAAGCTTTCTTT. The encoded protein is CASSLQGGVTEAFF.

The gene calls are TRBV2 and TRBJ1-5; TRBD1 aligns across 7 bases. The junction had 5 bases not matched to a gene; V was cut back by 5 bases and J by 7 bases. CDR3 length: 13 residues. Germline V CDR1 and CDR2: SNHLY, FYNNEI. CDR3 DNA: TGTGCCAGCAGTTCGGACAGGACCCAGCCCCAGCATTTT. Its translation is CASSSDRTQPQHF.